The 24 T cell receptor beta chains below come from one sample, sequenced in a study of shared clonotypes between healthy human individuals. The repertoire was sequenced with immunoSEQ multiplex PCR; TCRdb's copy has only in-frame clones and lacks some. The data show roughly 2.2 million clones, with about 92% seen just once and under 0.45% held by the top ten. Sequenced: naive CD4+ T cells from PBMCs. Subset noted: CD45RA+ positively selected. The origin of the receptors is a man younger than 30 in good health. Some clones in this sample may be carry-over from other donors' samples.

This chain's CDR3 is CASSAGTRENQPQHF. DNA for the CDR3: TGTGCCAGCAGCGCCGGGACGAGAGAAAATCAGCCCCAGCATTTT. J is TRBJ1-5 and V is TRBV7-2, with TRBD1 as a possible D gene (5 bases). CDR3 length: 15 residues. V lost 5 bases and J 4 bases, leaving 15 bases between the germline ends. Looked up from germline, CDR1 is SGHTA and CDR2 is FQGNSA. Based on the CDR3 plus reference TRBV7-2 and TRBJ1-5, the full variable domain is GAGVSQSPSNKVTEKGKDVELRCDPISGHTALYWYRQSLGQGLEFLIYFQGNSAPDKSGLPSDRFSAERTGGSVSTLTIQRTQQEDSAVYLCASSAGTRENQPQHFGDGTRLSIL.

This clone occurred a few times. This chain uses TRBV6-5 with TRBJ1-5, with unresolved D. The CDR3 runs to 15 residues. Germline CDR1 reads MNHEY; CDR2 reads SVGAGI. Between the trimmed V and J ends, which lost 0 bases and 5 bases, there was a span of 11 bases. CDR3 region: CASSYSRGMDQPQHF. The CDR3 nucleotides are TGTGCCAGCAGTTACTCGAGAGGTATGGATCAGCCCCAGCATTTT.

This chain joins TRBV9 and TRBJ2-3; D is ambiguous. The CDR3 extends over 14 amino acids. The germline CDR1 and CDR2 sequences are SGDLS and YYNGEE. V lost 0 bases and J 4 bases, leaving 9 bases between the germline ends. CDR3 in DNA: TGTGCCAGCAGCGTAGCCCCAAAGGCAGATACGCAGTATTTT. The encoded protein is CASSVAPKADTQYF.

This chain uses TRBV27 with TRBJ2-1, with 9 bases fitting TRBD1. The CDR3 extends over 15 amino acids. Looked up from germline, CDR1 is MNHEY and CDR2 is SMNVEV (reference sequence). V shed 5 bases, J shed 5 bases, and the junction held 7 bases outside the gene matches. The CDR3 reads CASSRDRGKNNEQFF. In DNA, the CDR3 is TGTGCCAGCAGTCGCGACAGGGGGAAAAACAATGAGCAGTTCTTC.

The J gene is TRBJ1-1, the V gene TRBV28; unclear D gene. The germline V gene has CDR1 MDHEN and CDR2 SYDVKM. V dropped 2 bases and J dropped 6 bases, with 7 bases sitting between them. This CDR3 is 12 amino acids long. The chain's CDR3 is CASSLRVSEAFF. CDR3 coding DNA: TGTGCCAGCAGTTTAAGGGTGTCTGAAGCTTTCTTT.

The sample holds one count of this clone. V is TRBV27 and J is TRBJ1-2; D gene uncertain. V was pared by 5 bases and J by 6 bases, with 7 bases between. This CDR3 region has 11 residues. Germline V gene sequence: CDR1 MNHEY, CDR2 SMNVEV (reference sequence). The CDR3 spells CASSGWNGYTF. The CDR3 region has the DNA TGTGCCAGCAGTGGTTGGAATGGCTACACCTTC.

The chain combines TRBV28 with TRBJ1-5; D not certain. The V and J ends lost 8 bases and 6 bases respectively, with 17 bases between them. Germline V gene sequence: CDR1 MDHEN, CDR2 SYDVKM. This CDR3 region has 14 residues. CDR3 coding DNA: TGTGCCAGCGGGCCGGGAGGAGGAGTTCAGCCCCAGCATTTT. It yields the protein CASGPGGGVQPQHF.

The chain recombines TRBV29-1 with TRBJ2-7; TRBD2 matches 12 bases. Germline V CDR1 and CDR2: SQVTM, ANQGSEA. With 4 bases clipped from V and 5 bases from J, the junction kept 9 bases outside the gene matches. The CDR3 has 15 residues. The CDR3 loop reads CSVALGLAGNNEQYF. CDR3 nucleotide sequence: TGCAGCGTTGCCCTCGGACTAGCGGGGAACAACGAGCAGTACTTC.

This rearrangement joins TRBV9 to TRBJ2-5; 9 bases match TRBD1. Germline V gene data show CDR1 as SGDLS and CDR2 as YYNGEE. J gave up 7 bases and V 4 bases, and 11 bases lay outside the gene matches. The CDR3 runs to 15 residues. This CDR3 is CASSPRTGVGGTQYF. In DNA form, the CDR3 reads TGTGCCAGCAGCCCCCGGACAGGGGTAGGGGGGACCCAGTACTTC.

The chain carries TRBV4-1 and TRBJ2-7; weak D call: TRBD2 (6 bases). This CDR3 contains 15 residues. CDR1 and CDR2 (germline): MGHRA, YSYEKL. The ends were cut back, 4 bases at V and 4 bases at J, with 17 bases in the middle. The CDR3 coding sequence is TGCGCCAGCAGCCGGGACTTTACGCAAGGGTACGAGCAGTACTTC. It is translated as CASSRDFTQGYEQYF.

This rearrangement joins TRBV23-1 to TRBJ1-2, with D possibly being TRBD1 (5 bases). TRBV23-1 is an ORF for which the function is uncertain. V was pared by 3 bases and J by 6 bases, with 14 bases between. The CDR3 length is 14 residues. As DNA, the CDR3 is TGCGCCAGCAGTCACAGGGCAGGAGAGGATGGCTACACCTTC. Protein sequence: CASSHRAGEDGYTF.

The chain uses TRBV7-2 and TRBJ1-1; 7 nucleotides align to TRBD1. V lost 1 base, J lost 7 bases, and 3 bases stayed unmatched. CDR3 length: 13 amino acids. Germline V CDR1 and CDR2: SGHTA, FQGNSA. CDR3 in amino acids: CASSLDRGHEAFF. DNA of the CDR3: TGTGCCAGCAGCTTAGACAGGGGCCATGAAGCTTTCTTT.

The V gene is TRBV5-4, the J gene TRBJ2-1; D is perhaps TRBD2 (5 bases). The CDR3 runs to 15 residues. Germline V gene sequence: CDR1 SGHNT, CDR2 YYREEE (reference sequence). V was cut by 4 bases and J by 0 bases, with 11 bases left in between. The CDR3 DNA is TGTGCCAGCAGCCCGGAGGCGAGCTCCTACAATGAGCAGTTCTTC. Translating gives CASSPEASSYNEQFF.

V and J are TRBV9 and TRBJ1-2, with 7 bases aligning to TRBD1. This CDR3 contains 15 residues. CDR1 is SGDLS, CDR2 YYNGEE, per germline. After removal of 3 bases from V and 2 bases from J, the junction contained 7 bases not matched to a gene. The CDR3 is CASSARQGENYGYTF. DNA of the CDR3: TGTGCCAGCAGCGCCAGACAGGGTGAAAACTATGGCTACACCTTC.

The CDR3 is CAWSRPETQYF. The CDR3 DNA reads TGTGCCTGGAGTCGGCCGGAGACCCAGTACTTC. This sequence joins TRBV30 and TRBJ2-5; D call uncertain. Deletions cut 2 bases from V and 5 bases from J, with 6 bases between. Germline V gives CDR1 GTSNPN, CDR2 SVGIG (reference sequence). The CDR3 contains 11 residues.

The V gene is TRBV7-9, the J gene TRBJ2-3, with D unclear. Trimming removed 5 bases at V and 1 base at J, with 10 bases between. Germline-derived CDR1 and CDR2 are SEHNR and FQNEAQ (reference sequence). The CDR3 extends over 14 amino acids. CDR3 sequence (DNA): TGTGCCAGCAGCCCAAGGGTGGGCACAGATACGCAGTATTTT. Amino acids: CASSPRVGTDTQYF.

The rearrangement joins TRBV18 to TRBJ2-1; 7 nucleotides match TRBD2. Germline values: CDR1 KGHSH, CDR2 LQKENI. There are 15 residues in the CDR3. Trimming took 8 bases from V and 2 from J; bases not matched to a gene: 9. The CDR3 coding sequence is TGTGCCAGCGCTCGACTCAGCGGGACCTACAATGAGCAGTTCTTC. It encodes CASARLSGTYNEQFF. The full variable domain, completed using reference TRBV18 and TRBJ2-1, is NAGVMQNPRHLVRRRGQEARLRCSPMKGHSHVYWYRQLPEEGLKFMVYLQKENIIDESGMPKERFSAEFPKEGPSILRIQQVVRGDSAAYFCASARLSGTYNEQFFGPGTRLTVL.

This clone was detected once. Other DNA sequences in this specimen translate into the identical CDR3. J is TRBJ2-3 and V is TRBV9; D gene ambiguous. The CDR3 runs to 14 residues. Between the trimmed V and J ends, which lost 4 bases and 0 bases, there was a span of 9 bases. Germline CDR1 and CDR2: SGDLS and YYNGEE. Here the CDR3 reads CASSPRPSTDTQYF. For the CDR3, the DNA is TGTGCCAGCAGCCCTAGGCCTAGCACAGATACGCAGTATTTT.

This chain uses TRBV11-2 with TRBJ2-2, with D hard to call. This CDR3 spans 13 amino acids. Germline CDR1 reads SGHAT; CDR2 reads FQNNGV. Trimming took off 5 bases at V and 7 bases at J, with 11 bases between the two ends. This CDR3 reads CASSRDLGGELFF. Here the CDR3 DNA reads TGTGCCAGCAGCAGAGACTTGGGCGGGGAGCTGTTTTTT.

This clone occurred once. The CDR3 DNA is TGTGCCAGCAGCCCATCTAGCGGGGGGGGCGAGCAGTACTTC. It translates to CASSPSSGGGEQYF. The rearrangement joins TRBV7-9 to TRBJ2-7; 12 nucleotides agree with TRBD2. After removal of 5 bases from V and 6 bases from J, the junction contained 5 bases not matched to a gene. The CDR3 is 14 residues long. Germline V CDR1 and CDR2: SEHNR, FQNEAQ (reference sequence).

This chain connects TRBV6-5 to TRBJ2-2; D is ambiguous. V lost 6 bases to trimming and J lost 4 bases, with 12 bases between them. Looked up from germline, CDR1 is MNHEY and CDR2 is SVGAGI. CDR3 length equals 14 residues. CDR3 nucleotide sequence: TGTGCCAGCAGATCGCCCCGGGCCACCGGGGAGCTGTTTTTT. This encodes CASRSPRATGELFF.

This clone appeared a single time. V usage is TRBV7-2 and J usage is TRBJ2-7; D unresolved. V was shortened by 7 bases and J by 0 bases, with 13 bases between the two germline ends. The CDR3 loop spans 14 amino acids. Germline values: CDR1 SGHTA, CDR2 FQGNSA. CDR3 loop: CASKQALVSYEQYF. The CDR3 DNA follows: TGTGCCAGCAAGCAGGCGCTGGTCTCCTACGAGCAGTACTTC.

CDR3 region: CSAGTGGAGVREQFF. CDR3 bases: TGCAGCGCTGGGACAGGGGGAGCGGGAGTTCGGGAGCAGTTCTTC. This chain links TRBV29-1 with TRBJ2-1; 11 bases are shared with TRBD1. Germline V CDR1 and CDR2: SQVTM, ANQGSEA. The V and J ends lost 7 bases and 10 bases, in that order; junction bases with no gene match: 15. The length of the CDR3 is 15 residues.

As to this clone: This specimen includes other DNA sequences encoding the same CDR3. The rearrangement uses TRBV2 and TRBJ1-5; tentative D call: TRBD1 (6 bases). The CDR3 has 14 residues. From germline, CDR1 is SNHLY and CDR2 FYNNEI. V lost 4 bases to trimming and J lost 5 bases, with 12 bases between them. For the CDR3, the DNA is TGTGCCAGCAGTGGGCAGGGGCGAGATCAGCCCCAGCATTTT. It codes for CASSGQGRDQPQHF.